The clone carrying this T cell receptor beta chain appeared many times. This specimen belongs to a study of CD8+CD57+ T cells in acquired aplastic anemia. CDR3 and TCR beta VDJ profiling relied on genomic DNA as the template. TCRdb reanalysed the reads using MiXCR and keeps one entry per CDR3 protein. In the table there are roughly 170,000 distinct CDR3 sequences, 48% of which are singletons. V shed 2 bases, J shed 2 bases, and the junction held 2 bases outside the gene matches. CDR1 and CDR2 from the germline V gene are DFQATT and SNEGSKA (reference sequence). This CDR3 is built from 14 residues. Only patients with CD8+CD57+ cell expansion on flow cytometry were chosen for sequencing.

The material sequenced was sorted CD4+, CD8+, or CD8+CD57+ T cells (not recorded which) from PBMCs. This TCR was recovered from a human donor with aplastic anemia. The V call is TRBV20-1, the J call TRBJ1-5; 8 bases map to TRBD1. In DNA, the CDR3 is TGCAGTGCTAGAACGACAGGGGGCAATCAGCCCCAGCATTTT. Residues: CSARTTGGNQPQHF.